This T cell receptor (beta chain) was documented in a study of beta chain features in type 1 diabetes. This CDR3 is 12 amino acids long. Trimming removed 8 bases from V and 2 bases from J, with 13 bases in between. Germline V gene lookup returns CDR1 SQVTM and CDR2 ANQGSEA. The study reverse transcribed the entire isolated RNA, so it sequenced expressed TCRB transcripts. Data came from immunoSEQ multiplex PCR; TCRdb stores just in-frame clones and leaves some out. Of under 950,000 clones listed, roughly a sixth are singletons. This clone has just a few counts. Sequencing was carried out using naive CD4+ T cells from blood. This receptor was taken from a woman aged 18-29 years in good health. This chain joins TRBV29-1 and TRBJ2-7, with D possibly matching TRBD1 (6 bases). This chain's CDR3 is CSTSQGTYEQYF. As DNA, the CDR3 is TGCAGCACGTCTCAGGGGACCTACGAGCAGTACTTC.